The next 5 T cell receptor beta chains were all read from a single sample in a study of cytomegalovirus exposure and HLA in healthy donors (dated by TCRdb to between 2016 and 2019). Libraries were made using the immunoSEQ multiplex PCR assay. For the multiplex PCR, a mixture combining 60 forward primers for TCR Vbeta segments and 13 reverse primers for TCR Jbeta segments was used. The table was pulled from immuneACCESS by TCRdb, which kept in-frame rearrangements only. Such tables lose some clones; where checked, under half of the loss comes from unresolved V genes, and the rest has no known cause. In all, the sample holds more than 110,000 clones, and 75% to 85% of those were seen once. The top ten constitute approximately 2.5% of the sample. The sample was PBMCs. The source of these receptors is a man between 45 and 60 years old in good health and CMV-seronegative.

This CDR3 reads CASTYSTGVDQPQHF. Written as DNA, the CDR3 is TGTGCCAGCACCTACTCAACAGGGGTGGACCAGCCCCAGCATTTT. The genes are TRBV6-6 and TRBJ1-5, with TRBD1 matching over 7 bases. Germline CDR1 reads MNHNY; CDR2 reads SVGAGI (reference sequence). The CDR3 runs to 15 residues. Trimming removed 7 bases from V and 7 bases from J; junction bases left unmatched: 13.

The V call is TRBV12-5, the J call TRBJ1-3; D is perhaps TRBD1 (5 bases). CDR3 length equals 14 residues. Deletions cut 2 bases from V and 2 bases from J, with 7 bases between. The V gene's germline CDR1 is LGHNT and CDR2 FRNRAP. The CDR3: CASGLSGTGNTIYF. The CDR3 DNA follows: TGTGCTAGTGGTTTGTCAGGGACTGGAAACACCATATATTTT.

The rearrangement links TRBV7-2 to TRBJ1-3, with 7 bases identical to TRBD1. The CDR3 is made up of 14 amino acids. With V trimmed by 5 bases and J by 0 bases, 1 base remained unmatched. Germline assignment: CDR1 SGHTA and CDR2 FQGNSA. The chain's CDR3 is CASSQGVSGNTIYF. CDR3 sequence (DNA): TGTGCCAGCAGCCAGGGGGTCTCTGGAAACACCATATATTTT. Together with reference TRBV7-2 and TRBJ1-3, the CDR3 gives the full variable domain: GAGVSQSPSNKVTEKGKDVELRCDPISGHTALYWYRQSLGQGLEFLIYFQGNSAPDKSGLPSDRFSAERTGGSVSTLTIQRTQQEDSAVYLCASSQGVSGNTIYFGEGSWLTVV.

This chain joins TRBV5-1 and TRBJ2-5; 9 bases match TRBD2. Germline CDR1 reads SGHRS; CDR2 reads YFSETQ. The length of the CDR3 is 15 residues. The ends lost 0 bases at V and 2 bases at J; junction bases unmatched: 2. The CDR3 bases are TGCGCCAGCAGCTTGGCTGCGGGGGGGCAAGAGACCCAGTACTTC. This gives the protein CASSLAAGGQETQYF. Together with reference TRBV5-1 and TRBJ2-5, the CDR3 gives the full variable domain: KAGVTQTPRYLIKTRGQQVTLSCSPISGHRSVSWYQQTPGQGLQFLFEYFSETQRNKGNFPGRFSGRQFSNSRSEMNVSTLELGDSALYLCASSLAAGGQETQYFGPGTRLLVL.

J is TRBJ2-7 and V is TRBV13, with a weak D call TRBD2 (5 bases). Trimming took off 3 bases at V and 0 bases at J, with 9 bases between the two ends. CDR1 is PRHDT and CDR2 is FYEKMQ in the germline V gene (reference sequence). The CDR3 has 14 residues. CDR3 sequence (DNA): TGTGCCAGCAGCTTCAGCGGAAGCTCCTACGAGCAGTACTTC. This codes for CASSFSGSSYEQYF. Using reference TRBV13 and TRBJ2-7 for the parts outside the CDR3, the full variable domain is AAGVIQSPRHLIKEKRETATLKCYPIPRHDTVYWYQQGPGQDPQFLISFYEKMQSDKGSIPDRFSAQQFSDYHSELNMSSLELGDSALYFCASSFSGSSYEQYFGPGTRLTVT.